The clone carrying this T cell receptor beta chain has more than one count but fewer than ten. The entry originates in a study of radiotherapy plus CTLA-4 blockade in lung cancer. Germline lookup yields CDR1 MNHEY and CDR2 SMNVEV (reference sequence). This CDR3 comprises 16 residues. The V and J ends lost 4 bases and 4 bases respectively, with 19 bases between them. Using immunoSEQ multiplex PCR, the repertoire was profiled, and TCRdb retains in-frame clones only, with some absent. This table holds just under 60,000 clones, 77% found once. Source: peripheral blood, taken from a patient treated with radiotherapy plus ipilimumab. This receptor was taken from a human donor with non-small cell lung cancer who had a partial response to radiotherapy plus ipilimumab. The chain has TRBV27 and TRBJ1-2; TRBD1 might be the D (6 bases). CDR3 coding DNA: TGTGCCAGCAGTTCCCGGGACACCCTATTGTTCTATGGCTACACCTTC. This gives the protein CASSSRDTLLFYGYTF.